This entry lists 32 T cell receptor beta chains sequenced from one sample in a study of CD4 T cells in relation to SARS-CoV-2 and coronaviruses. Their antigens remain unidentified. Assay used: immunoSEQ multiplex PCR; TCRdb lists only in-frame clones, some missing. The repertoire holds more than 20,000 clones, with roughly 79% as singletons. The unexposed donors gave CD4+ T cells in about 2011-2018, prior to COVID-19. After ten to eleven days of culture, CD4+ T cells were isolated. Sample: CD4+ T cells from PBMCs, cultured in vitro. The receptor set was obtained from a human donor in good health.

The chain combines TRBV7-2 with TRBJ1-3; D is unclear. The length of the CDR3 is 14 residues. Trimming removed 4 bases at V and 0 bases at J, with 7 bases between. Per germline, CDR1 SGHTA and CDR2 FQGNSA. The CDR3: CASSWRNSGNTIYF. The DNA of the CDR3 is TGTGCCAGCAGCTGGAGGAACTCTGGAAACACCATATATTTT.

This clone was seen once. The genes are TRBV5-5 and TRBJ1-1; TRBD1 is a possible D gene (6 bases). The CDR3 consists of 16 residues. Per the germline V gene, CDR1 is SGHKS and CDR2 is YYEKEE (reference sequence). The germline V and J ends were trimmed by 4 bases and 0 bases, with 16 bases remaining between them. The CDR3 coding sequence is TGTGCCAGCAGCCCCCGCCCCGGACAGATGAACACTGAAGCTTTCTTT. Protein: CASSPRPGQMNTEAFF.

This clone was counted only a few times. This chain links TRBV5-8 with TRBJ1-2; D unclear. This CDR3 comprises 12 residues. Germline V CDR1 and CDR2: SGHTS, YDEGEE. V lost 4 bases and J lost 0, with 4 bases in between. This chain's CDR3 is CASSRANYGYTF. The CDR3 DNA reads as TGTGCCAGCAGCCGGGCTAACTATGGCTACACCTTC.

This chain connects TRBV7-2 to TRBJ2-7; TRBD2 aligns across 9 bases. With V trimmed by 5 bases and J by 2 bases, 4 bases remained unmatched. This CDR3 contains 14 residues. Germline V lookup: CDR1 SGHTA, CDR2 FQGNSA. In nucleotides, the CDR3 is TGTGCCAGCAGCCGGACTAGCGTCACCTACGAGCAGTACTTC. Translating it yields CASSRTSVTYEQYF.

The sample holds one count of this clone. The V call is TRBV6-1, the J call TRBJ1-4, with TRBD1 matching 8 bases. J lost 5 bases, V lost 2 bases, and 7 bases had no gene match. Germline V lookup: CDR1 MNHNS, CDR2 SASEGT. The CDR3 consists of 16 residues. The CDR3 bases are TGTGCCAGCAGTGAAAGAGACAACAGGGGGAATGAAAAACTGTTTTTT. Encoded protein: CASSERDNRGNEKLFF.

The chain couples TRBV5-1 to TRBJ2-1; 10 bases map to TRBD2. Germline V gene data show CDR1 as SGHRS and CDR2 as YFSETQ. The CDR3 has 18 amino acids. J gave up 1 base and V 1 base, and 8 bases lay outside the gene matches. The CDR3 spells CASSLPLAGGKSYNEQFF. CDR3 nucleotides: TGCGCCAGCAGCTTGCCGTTAGCGGGAGGCAAATCCTACAATGAGCAGTTCTTC.

V usage is TRBV27 and J usage is TRBJ2-2, with TRBD2 matching over 8 bases. The germline gives CDR1 MNHEY, CDR2 SMNVEV (reference sequence). After removal of 5 bases from V and 0 bases from J, the junction contained 5 bases not matched to a gene. The CDR3 consists of 16 residues. CDR3 nucleotide sequence: TGTGCCAGCAGTGCCTGGACTAGCCCGAACACCGGGGAGCTGTTTTTT. Residues: CASSAWTSPNTGELFF.

The chain is built from TRBV19 and TRBJ1-2; the D is unclear. The germline V gene encodes CDR1 LNHDA and CDR2 SQIVND (reference sequence). V was shortened by 3 bases and J by 1 base, with 9 bases between the two germline ends. CDR3 length equals 14 residues. CDR3 residues: CASSMLTYNYGYTF. In DNA, the CDR3 is TGTGCCAGTAGTATGCTCACGTATAACTATGGCTACACCTTC.

This chain links TRBV6-6 with TRBJ2-7; 8 bases align to TRBD1. V shed 7 bases, J shed 5 bases, and the junction held 16 bases outside the gene matches. This CDR3 contains 16 residues. Germline values: CDR1 MNHNY, CDR2 SVGAGI (reference sequence). In nucleotides, the CDR3 is TGTGCCAGCACCCTAAGGACGGACAGGGCCTTTCACGAGCAGTACTTC. Translated, it gives CASTLRTDRAFHEQYF.

This clone was recorded once. V usage is TRBV25-1 and J usage is TRBJ1-1, with D unclear. Trimming left V 2 bases short and J 0 bases short, with 10 bases between. Germline CDR1 MGHDK, CDR2 SYGVNS. The CDR3 spans 15 residues. CDR3: CASSEPKGLNTEAFF. CDR3 DNA: TGTGCCAGCAGTGAACCAAAGGGTTTGAACACTGAAGCTTTCTTT.

J is TRBJ2-3 and V is TRBV27; a weak D match, TRBD2 (5 bases). V was trimmed by 2 bases and J by 3 bases, leaving 12 bases between them. CDR1 and CDR2 (germline): MNHEY, SMNVEV (reference sequence). The CDR3 is 15 amino acids. The CDR3 DNA reads as TGTGCCAGCAGTTTAGCTCTCCGCGGGACAGATACGCAGTATTTT. Encoded protein: CASSLALRGTDTQYF.

The chain employs TRBV6-1 and TRBJ2-5, with D possibly TRBD1 on 5 matching bases. CDR3 length equals 17 residues. The germline gives CDR1 MNHNS, CDR2 SASEGT. Trimming left V 4 bases short and J 0 bases short, with 18 bases between. The DNA for the CDR3 is TGTGCCAGCAGTGGGAGCAGGGCCCTATCGTACCAAGAGACCCAGTACTTC. Translation gives CASSGSRALSYQETQYF.

J is TRBJ1-3 and V is TRBV7-9; 9 nucleotides line up with TRBD1. This CDR3 spans 15 amino acids. CDR1 is SEHNR, CDR2 FQNEAQ, per germline (reference sequence). Trimming took 4 bases from V and 4 from J; bases not matched to a gene: 5. The CDR3 is CASSSRDRAGNTIYF. CDR3 in DNA: TGTGCCAGCAGCTCGCGGGACAGGGCAGGAAACACCATATATTTT.

The J gene is TRBJ2-7, the V gene TRBV7-8; 12 bases align to TRBD2. Germline V lookup: CDR1 SGHVS, CDR2 FQNEAQ. This CDR3 has 16 amino acids. V gave up 5 bases and J gave up 3 bases; unmatched junction bases: 8. For the CDR3, the DNA is TGTGCCAGCAGCACCCGACTAGCGGGAGTGGACTACGAGCAGTACTTC. This codes for CASSTRLAGVDYEQYF.

This clone was seen a few times. J is TRBJ2-2 and V is TRBV29-1; 10 positions agree with TRBD1. The CDR3 loop spans 13 amino acids. CDR1 is SQVTM, CDR2 ANQGSEA, per germline. The J segment lost 6 bases and the V segment lost 6 bases, leaving 4 bases of the junction unmatched. The CDR3 DNA follows: TGCAGCGTAGACAGGGGGCTAGCCGGGGAGCTGTTTTTT. Protein sequence: CSVDRGLAGELFF.

This clone has only one observation. The J gene is TRBJ2-3, the V gene TRBV2, with D tentatively TRBD2 (7 bases). Between the trimmed V and J ends, which lost 6 bases and 3 bases, there was a span of 13 bases. Germline CDR1 and CDR2: SNHLY and FYNNEI. The CDR3 sequence is 14 residues long. The CDR3 nucleotides are TGTGCCAGCAGGGGGGGGGCATTTACAGATACGCAGTATTTT. Protein: CASRGGAFTDTQYF.

This chain links TRBV5-1 with TRBJ1-4; tentatively, D is TRBD1 (6 bases). CDR3 size: 14 residues. The V gene's germline CDR1 is SGHRS and CDR2 YFSETQ. The V and J ends lost 5 bases and 4 bases respectively, with 12 bases between them. CDR3 DNA sequence: TGCGCCAGCAGTCAAACAGGGATTAATGAAAAACTGTTTTTT. Translation gives CASSQTGINEKLFF.

V is TRBV5-1 and J is TRBJ2-5; 7 bases line up with TRBD2. This CDR3 is 15 amino acids long. With 1 base clipped from V and 10 bases from J, the junction kept 13 bases outside the gene matches. The germline gives CDR1 SGHRS, CDR2 YFSETQ. Written as DNA, the CDR3 is TGCGCCAGCAGCTTGAGGCCTAGCGGCGGGGGAGACCAGTACTTC. Its protein is CASSLRPSGGGDQYF.

This chain uses TRBV5-5 with TRBJ2-3; D remains unclear. Deletions cut 0 bases from V and 6 bases from J, with 14 bases between. The V gene's germline CDR1 is SGHKS and CDR2 YYEKEE (reference sequence). This CDR3 is 15 amino acids long. The CDR3 nucleotides are TGTGCCAGCAGCTTGGCGTTGGAGAGTATGGATACGCAGTATTTT. Translation gives CASSLALESMDTQYF.

The CDR3 bases are TGTGCCAGTAACGACCGGGCCTATGGCTACACCTTC. Translated, it gives CASNDRAYGYTF. The chain is built from TRBV19 and TRBJ1-2; the D is unclear. Trimming pared 7 bases from V and 4 bases from J, leaving 10 bases between. The germline V gene encodes CDR1 LNHDA and CDR2 SQIVND (reference sequence). This CDR3 is built from 12 residues.

The chain joins TRBV27 to TRBJ1-5, with a weak D call TRBD1 (6 bases). V was clipped by 6 bases and J by 4 bases, with 10 bases between them. From germline, CDR1 is MNHEY and CDR2 SMNVEV (reference sequence). The length of the CDR3 is 13 residues. The CDR3 loop is CASSRTENQPQHF. In DNA form, the CDR3 reads TGTGCCAGCAGCAGGACAGAAAATCAGCCCCAGCATTTT.

V is TRBV5-1 and J is TRBJ2-1; D tentatively fits TRBD1 or TRBD2 (5 bases each). Per the germline V gene, CDR1 is SGHRS and CDR2 is YFSETQ. V lost 6 bases and J 9 bases, leaving 19 bases between the germline ends. The CDR3 extends over 14 amino acids. The CDR3 DNA is TGCGCCAGCACCGGGACCCTGACTGGGAGTGAGCAGTTCTTC. It specifies CASTGTLTGSEQFF.

The chain joins TRBV4-2 to TRBJ2-7, with D unresolved. The germline V and J ends were trimmed by 0 bases and 0 bases, with 12 bases remaining between them. Germline CDR1 is LGHNA and CDR2 is YNFKEQ. The length of the CDR3 is 16 residues. The CDR3 DNA reads as TGTGCCAGCAGCCAAGATTACGCGTCTTACTCCTACGAGCAGTACTTC. It codes for CASSQDYASYSYEQYF.

There are a few counts of this clone. The chain recombines TRBV4-2 with TRBJ2-1, with 10 bases that match TRBD2. In germline, CDR1 is LGHNA, CDR2 YNFKEQ. Trimming took 4 bases from V and 7 from J; bases not matched to a gene: 10. The CDR3 is 16 amino acids. The CDR3 loop is CASSRALAGDLNEQFF. The CDR3 nucleotides read TGTGCCAGCAGCCGAGCCCTAGCGGGAGATTTAAATGAGCAGTTCTTC.

The chain joins TRBV5-1 to TRBJ2-1, with 8 bases fitting TRBD2. The CDR3 length is 16 residues. Germline loops: CDR1 SGHRS, CDR2 YFSETQ. J lost 1 base, V lost 3 bases, and 6 bases had no gene match. The DNA for the CDR3 is TGCGCCAGCAGCTCCCAGGGCGGGGGGTCCTACAATGAGCAGTTCTTC. Amino acids: CASSSQGGGSYNEQFF.

This clone was seen a few times. CDR3 residues: CASRPLQGSNQPQHF. In DNA form, the CDR3 reads TGTGCCAGCAGACCGCTACAGGGTAGCAATCAGCCCCAGCATTTT. The chain combines TRBV6-5 with TRBJ1-5; D is possibly TRBD1 (6 bases). The CDR3 loop spans 15 amino acids. The V gene lost 6 bases and the J gene lost 0 bases, with 12 bases spanning the gap. Germline loops: CDR1 MNHEY, CDR2 SVGAGI.

The chain couples TRBV27 to TRBJ2-2; D perhaps matches TRBD1 (5 bases). This CDR3 region has 14 residues. Trimming pared 6 bases from V and 4 bases from J, leaving 12 bases between. Germline CDR1 is MNHEY and CDR2 is SMNVEV (reference sequence). The CDR3 nucleotides are TGTGCCAGCAGGCTTAGGGGTGGCACCGGGGAGCTGTTTTTT. This gives the protein CASRLRGGTGELFF.

The count of this clone is one. The rearrangement uses TRBV14 and TRBJ2-5; D unresolved. The CDR3 is made up of 14 amino acids. Germline V gene data show CDR1 as SGHDN and CDR2 as FVKESK. The germline V and J ends were trimmed by 0 bases and 5 bases, with 10 bases remaining between them. CDR3 amino acids: CASSQDKTRETQYF. In nucleotides, the CDR3 is TGTGCCAGCAGCCAAGATAAGACGCGGGAGACCCAGTACTTC.

The count of this clone is one. This chain uses TRBV6-5 with TRBJ2-7; 10 bases are a match to TRBD2. The V gene's germline CDR1 is MNHEY and CDR2 SVGAGI. With V trimmed by 7 bases and J by 2 bases, 5 bases remained unmatched. CDR3 size: 14 residues. The CDR3 DNA sequence: TGTGCCAGCAAACTAGGACTAGCGGCCTACGAGCAGTACTTC. This gives the protein CASKLGLAAYEQYF.

The chain recombines TRBV3-1 (or the pseudogene TRBV3-2) with TRBJ1-5, with TRBD1 identical over 8 bases. The ends lost 4 bases at V and 4 bases at J; junction bases unmatched: 3. There are 14 residues in the CDR3. Germline assignment: CDR1 LGHDT and CDR2 YNNKEL (reference sequence). The CDR3 sequence: CASSPGTGNQPQHF. Written as DNA, the CDR3 is TGTGCCAGCAGCCCCGGGACAGGAAATCAGCCCCAGCATTTT.

The chain employs TRBV28 and TRBJ2-1; 13 nucleotides match TRBD2. The CDR3 is made up of 15 amino acids. Germline V lookup: CDR1 MDHEN, CDR2 SYDVKM. V shed 2 bases, J shed 11 bases, and the junction held 6 bases outside the gene matches. CDR3 residues: CASSLAGLAGAQQFF. The CDR3, as DNA: TGTGCCAGCAGTTTAGCTGGACTAGCGGGAGCTCAGCAGTTCTTC.

The chain recombines TRBV4-2 with TRBJ1-1, with 7 nucleotides matching TRBD1. V lost 4 bases and J lost 1; bases outside the gene matches: 15. The germline CDR1 and CDR2 sequences are LGHNA and YNFKEQ. CDR3 length: 18 amino acids. CDR3 in amino acids: CASSPTWNGGGTNTEAFF. CDR3 nucleotide sequence: TGTGCCAGCAGCCCGACATGGAACGGAGGGGGCACGAACACTGAAGCTTTCTTT.